This is a list of T cell receptor beta chains from one sample in a study of blood T cell repertoires in COVID-19. Assay: immunoSEQ multiplex PCR; the TCRdb copy retains only in-frame clones and omits some. The sample has 360,000 or so clones, roughly 90% seen once. The specimen sequenced was PBMCs or T cells enriched from blood (not recorded which). All receptors derive from a woman under 40 who had been exposed to COVID-19. Each CDR3 is given with its conserved first and last residue.

V gene	J gene	CDR3 protein
TRBV28	TRBJ1-5	CASRRTGVTHQPQHF
TRBV24-1	TRBJ2-1	CATGSSYNEQFF
TRBV19	TRBJ1-1	CASSRDRRNTEAFF
TRBV12-3/TRBV12-4	TRBJ1-2	CASSLTGGYGYTF
TRBV27	TRBJ2-4	CASSLWGEDKNIQYF
TRBV7-3	TRBJ2-1	CASSFWGLAESSYNEQFF
TRBV29-1	TRBJ1-2	CSGSGGPNYGYTF
TRBV27	TRBJ1-5	CASSLQTPPLNQPQHF
TRBV5-1	TRBJ2-3	CASSGGDTAQYF
TRBV19	TRBJ1-4	CASRTGLFF
TRBV3-1/TRBV3-2	TRBJ1-1	CASSHRGGYTEAFF
TRBV28	TRBJ2-7	CASSPGLAGVYEQYF
TRBV4-2	TRBJ1-2	CASSQVAGQGDGYTF
TRBV7-9	TRBJ2-3	CASSQTSGRITDTQYF